This TCR beta chain was sequenced during a study of T cell changes during pregnancy in multiple sclerosis. Germline CDR1 KGHSH, CDR2 LQKENI. This CDR3 contains 16 residues. J was trimmed by 7 bases and V by 4 bases; bases with no gene match: 9. Profiling relied on immunoSEQ multiplex PCR, and the TCRdb table lists in-frame clones only, not all of them. The profile shows 75,000 to 95,000 clones, more than 70% of them singletons. This chain uses TRBV18 with TRBJ1-6; TRBD1 aligns across 8 bases. This TCR derives from a female donor in good health, enrolled as a control in a pregnancy study. The sample consisted of peripheral blood, taken in the first trimester of pregnancy. In DNA form, the CDR3 reads TGTGCCAGCTCACGCTCTACGGACAGGGAAAATTCACCCCTCCACTTT. Amino acids: CASSRSTDRENSPLHF.